These 9 T cell receptor beta chains were sequenced from one sample in a study of blood T cell repertoires in COVID-19. Here immunoSEQ multiplex PCR was the method, and the copy in TCRdb shows in-frame clones only, minus some. The table lists about 91,000 clones, approximately 77% of them singletons. The specimen sequenced was peripheral blood. These receptors all come from a woman older than 75 with acute or convalescent COVID-19.

As to this clone: The same CDR3 can be traced to other DNA sequences in this sample. V gene TRBV4-2 combines with J gene TRBJ2-7; tentatively, D is TRBD1 (6 bases). This CDR3 is 14 amino acids long. Trimming shortened V by 0 bases and J by 1 base, and 7 bases separated the two germline ends. Germline loops: CDR1 LGHNA, CDR2 YNFKEQ. The CDR3 here is CASSQDRGSYEQYF. The CDR3 nucleotides read TGTGCCAGCAGCCAAGACAGGGGTTCCTACGAGCAGTACTTC.

This rearrangement joins TRBV29-1 to TRBJ1-2; 8 nucleotides match TRBD1. Trimming cost V 6 bases and J 5 bases; bases outside gene matches: 11. The CDR3 covers 14 residues. The germline V gene has CDR1 SQVTM and CDR2 ANQGSEA. CDR3 sequence reads: CSVVDREGTYGYTF. CDR3 bases: TGCAGCGTGGTGGACAGGGAGGGGACTTATGGCTACACCTTC.

V and J are TRBV28 and TRBJ1-2; TRBD1 agrees at 7 bases. The junction had 11 bases not matched to a gene; V was cut back by 6 bases and J by 4 bases. Germline V gene sequence: CDR1 MDHEN, CDR2 SYDVKM. CDR3 length: 15 residues. CDR3 sequence reads: CASRQGTLSTYGYTF. DNA for the CDR3: TGTGCCAGCAGACAGGGGACCCTCTCTACCTATGGCTACACCTTC.

The V and J genes are TRBV3-1 (or the pseudogene TRBV3-2) and TRBJ2-5; D possibly corresponds to TRBD1 (6 bases). Germline CDR1 reads LGHDT; CDR2 reads YNNKEL (reference sequence). The CDR3 loop spans 14 amino acids. The V end was cut by 2 bases, the J end by 9 bases, with 16 bases between. In nucleotides, the CDR3 is TGTGCCAGCAGCCAAAGTACAGGGCCCGGATCCCAGTACTTC. As protein: CASSQSTGPGSQYF.

This clone has only a few counts. This chain uses TRBV10-3 with TRBJ2-7; TRBD1 matches at 9 bases. The V gene end was trimmed by 6 bases and the J gene end by 4 bases; junction bases not matched to a gene: 7. Germline V lookup: CDR1 ENHRY, CDR2 SYGVKD. This CDR3 region has 14 residues. CDR3 in amino acids: CAIRSGQGTYEQYF. The CDR3 nucleotides are TGTGCCATCAGGTCCGGACAGGGGACTTACGAGCAGTACTTC.

This clone was seen only a few times. The chain recombines TRBV27 with TRBJ2-7, with no clear D. This CDR3 comprises 11 residues. V was clipped by 6 bases and J by 1 base, with 4 bases between them. CDR1 is MNHEY and CDR2 is SMNVEV in the germline V gene (reference sequence). The CDR3 here is CASSPSYEQYF. In DNA, the CDR3 is TGTGCCAGCAGCCCTTCCTACGAGCAGTACTTC.

This clone was counted once. The chain combines TRBV2 with TRBJ2-2; D possibly corresponds to TRBD2 (6 bases). The germline CDR1 and CDR2 sequences are SNHLY and FYNNEI. V was clipped by 7 bases and J by 5 bases, with 8 bases between them. The CDR3 consists of 12 residues. The chain's CDR3 is CASMRETGELFF. CDR3 DNA: TGTGCCAGCATGCGGGAAACCGGGGAGCTGTTTTTT.

A few counts support this clone. The rearrangement links TRBV28 to TRBJ2-7; 12 nucleotides match TRBD2. The ends lost 4 bases at V and 4 bases at J; junction bases unmatched: 8. Germline V CDR1 and CDR2: MDHEN, SYDVKM. The CDR3 has 16 amino acids. CDR3 residues: CASSSGRLAGEYEQYF. CDR3 sequence (DNA): TGTGCCAGCAGTTCGGGGCGACTAGCGGGAGAGTACGAGCAGTACTTC. The variable domain in full, with the rest retrieved from reference TRBV28 and TRBJ2-7, is DVKVTQSSRYLVKRTGEKVFLECVQDMDHENMFWYRQDPGLGLRLIYFSYDVKMKEKGDIPEGYSVSREKKERFSLILESASTNQTSMYLCASSSGRLAGEYEQYFGPGTRLTVT.

The rearrangement links TRBV18 to TRBJ2-5; D remains unclear. V was clipped by 4 bases and J by 1 base, with 7 bases between them. The germline CDR1 and CDR2 sequences are KGHSH and LQKENI. The CDR3 is 13 residues long. The CDR3 sequence is CASSRDTQETQYF. The DNA for the CDR3 is TGTGCCAGCTCACGTGACACCCAAGAGACCCAGTACTTC.